This T cell receptor (beta chain) was identified in a study of cytomegalovirus exposure and HLA in healthy donors. This PCR relied on a set of 60 Vbeta primers and 13 Jbeta primers. Only in-frame clones appear in the TCRdb table, and some are missing; sequencing was by immunoSEQ multiplex PCR. The listing contains about 65,000 clones. This CDR3 has 18 residues. Germline V gene sequence: CDR1 SGDLS, CDR2 YYNGEE. V lost 0 bases, J lost 5 bases, and 14 bases stayed unmatched. The V gene is TRBV9, the J gene TRBJ1-1; the match to TRBD1 covers 9 bases. The TCR originated in a boy younger than 18 in good health and CMV-seronegative. Sequenced input: PBMCs. The CDR3 here is CASSVALGGQGRRTEAFF. CDR3 in DNA: TGTGCCAGCAGCGTAGCTCTGGGAGGACAGGGGCGGCGGACTGAAGCTTTCTTT.